This T cell receptor beta chain emerged from a study of T cell repertoires in cytomegalovirus infection. The wider study: Evidence of both CMV infection and a matching HLA type came from public TCR beta signatures.

Study-level results: CMV-specific TCR beta clonotypes restricted by HLA-C were the ones dominating the ex vivo response. People with CMV and the relevant HLA were identified by cumulative public TCR beta family frequency.

A single record per CDR3 protein comes from TCRdb applying MiXCR to the reads. This sample yields roughly 7,900 distinct CDR3 sequences, of which around 50% are seen a single time; 73% belongs to the top ten. Of note for this clonotype: No antigen is known for it. Mismatch with germline at one junction end may stem from a read error.

From germline, CDR1 is SEHNR and CDR2 FQNEAQ (reference sequence). CDR3 length: 15 residues. What was sequenced was PBMCs, sequenced either directly or after in vitro stimulation (not recorded which). The TCR sequence derives from a human donor in good health (CMV status not recorded). Some clones in this sample may be carry-over from other donors' samples. The chain recombines TRBV7-9 with TRBJ2-7; a weak D match, TRBD1 (6 bases). The DNA of the CDR3 is TGTGACAGCAGCGCCCGGGACATCGGTTTCTACGAGCATTACTTC. Protein product: CDSSARDIGFYEHYF. Drawing the rest from reference TRBV7-9 and TRBJ2-7, the complete variable domain is DTGVSQNPRHKITKRGQNVTFRCDPISEHNRLYWYRQTLGQGPEFLTYFQNEAQLEKSRLLSDRFSAERPKGSFSTLEIQRTEQGDSAMYLCDSSARDIGFYEHYFGPGTRLTVT.